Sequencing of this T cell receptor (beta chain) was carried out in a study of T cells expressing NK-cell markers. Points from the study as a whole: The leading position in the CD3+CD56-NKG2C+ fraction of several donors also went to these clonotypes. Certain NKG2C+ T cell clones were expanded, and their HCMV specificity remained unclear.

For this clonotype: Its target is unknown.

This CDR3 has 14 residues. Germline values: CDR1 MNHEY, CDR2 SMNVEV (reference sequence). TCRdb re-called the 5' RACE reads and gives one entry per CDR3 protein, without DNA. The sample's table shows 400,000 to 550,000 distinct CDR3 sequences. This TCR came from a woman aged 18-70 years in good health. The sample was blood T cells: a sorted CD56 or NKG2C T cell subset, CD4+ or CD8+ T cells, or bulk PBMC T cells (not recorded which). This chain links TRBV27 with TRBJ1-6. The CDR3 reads CASSLVGHNSPLHF.